This T cell receptor (beta chain) was captured in a study of breast tumors, draining lymph nodes, adjacent tissues (TCRdb year 2016). About the investigation overall: In breast cancer patients, the study compared the TCR beta repertoires of tumor, adjacent nontumor tissue and axillary lymph nodes. In human breast cancer, the study set out to assess how tumor, surrounding tissue and draining lymph node repertoires relate to one another and whether T cells might be exchanged between them. Study-level results and caveats: Tumors showed preferential V and J gene usage, and their T-cell repertoire diversity fell below that of lymph nodes yet above that of nontumor tissue. Tumor and nontumor tissue repertoires were found to be significantly more similar in luminal-like than in basal-like breast cancer. The data were judged consistent with most tumor T cells deriving from the lymph node and then expanding within tumor tissue. The conclusion that tumor T cells originate in lymph nodes was framed as consistent with a hypothesis rather than directly demonstrated.

V is cut back by 7 bases and J by 9 bases, with 11 bases in the junction unmatched. The CDR3 holds 14 amino acids from the cysteine to the phenylalanine. Here the CDR3 DNA is all that survives: 42 bases in frame from base 1. The germline V gene gives CDR1 as SGHVS and CDR2 as FNYEAQ. This clonotype came up many times. The specificity of this receptor is unknown. Base qualities are not at hand, and no much larger clone is one base apart. The sequencing machine was an Illumina HiSeq 2000. Multiplex PCR amplification was used to build the TCR beta chain libraries. The amplified TCR beta chain products were analyzed by high-throughput sequencing. Clones were called with MiXCR by TCRdb after fastp trimmed the public reads at Q25, and only in-frame beta chains were retained. Rows with one shared CDR3 protein collapse into an entry with the most common genes and DNA. The sample yields approximately 210,000 distinct CDR3 sequences; about a third were counted once. The top ten constitute 1.3% to 1.5% of the sample.

The lymph node samples were taken from the axillary draining lymph nodes of breast cancer patients. The receptor comes from a female donor with breast cancer. Some clones in this sample may be carry-over from other donors' samples. The chain is made from TRBV7-6 and TRBJ2-1; TRBD2 fits 8 bases in the junction. Specimen: axillary lymph node tissue. At the DNA level, the sequence is TGTGCCAGCACCGCGACCGGGACTAGGGGTGAGCAGTTCTTC. This yields the protein CASTATGTRGEQFF.